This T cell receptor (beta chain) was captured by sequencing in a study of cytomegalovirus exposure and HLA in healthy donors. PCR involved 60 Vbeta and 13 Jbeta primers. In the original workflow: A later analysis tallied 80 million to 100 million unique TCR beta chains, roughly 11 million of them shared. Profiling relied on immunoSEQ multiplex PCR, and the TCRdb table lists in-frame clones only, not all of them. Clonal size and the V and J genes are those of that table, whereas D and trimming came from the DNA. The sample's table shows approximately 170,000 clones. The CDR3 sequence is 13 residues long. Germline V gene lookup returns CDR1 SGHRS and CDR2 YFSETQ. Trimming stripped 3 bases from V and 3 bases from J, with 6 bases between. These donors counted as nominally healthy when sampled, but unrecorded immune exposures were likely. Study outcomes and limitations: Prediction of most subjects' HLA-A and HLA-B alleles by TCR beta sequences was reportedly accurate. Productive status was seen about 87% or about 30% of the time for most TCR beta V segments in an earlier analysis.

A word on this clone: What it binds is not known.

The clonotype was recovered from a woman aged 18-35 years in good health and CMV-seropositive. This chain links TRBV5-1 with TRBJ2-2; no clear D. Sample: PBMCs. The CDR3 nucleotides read TGCGCCAGCAGCTCGAGCGACACCGGGGAGCTGTTTTTT. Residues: CASSSSDTGELFF.